Listed here are 10 T cell receptor beta chains from one sample, sequenced in a study of cytomegalovirus exposure and HLA in healthy donors. Researchers ran the PCR with 60 Vbeta and 13 Jbeta primers. TCRdb's table, derived via immunoSEQ multiplex PCR, lists solely in-frame clones and lacks some. This table has 150,000 to 200,000 clones, 84% appearing once. Sequenced sample: PBMCs. These receptors all stem from a man aged 50-59 years in good health and CMV-seropositive.

This chain joins TRBV5-1 and TRBJ2-5, with 8 bases matching TRBD2. CDR1 is SGHRS and CDR2 is YFSETQ in the germline V gene. This CDR3 is built from 16 residues. The J segment lost 4 bases and the V segment lost 0 bases, leaving 8 bases of the junction unmatched. The CDR3 loop reads CASSLDRGGLSETQYF. The CDR3 DNA reads TGCGCCAGCAGCTTGGATCGGGGGGGCCTTTCAGAGACCCAGTACTTC.

In nucleotides, the CDR3 is TGCAGCGGAAAAGAGACAGGGGTTGGAAACACCATATATTTT. This gives the protein CSGKETGVGNTIYF. The chain links TRBV29-1 to TRBJ1-3; TRBD1 matches at 8 bases. The germline V gene has CDR1 SQVTM and CDR2 ANQGSEA. CDR3 length: 14 residues. Trimming cost V 7 bases and J 3 bases; bases outside gene matches: 8.

This clone occurred once. At the DNA level, this CDR3 is encoded by other sequences in the same sample as well. V usage is TRBV10-3 and J usage is TRBJ1-3; D not certain. The CDR3 loop spans 13 amino acids. Trimming removed 6 bases from V and 0 bases from J, with 6 bases in between. Germline values: CDR1 ENHRY, CDR2 SYGVKD. CDR3 sequence (DNA): TGTGCCATCAGGGGCCCCTCTGGAAACACCATATATTTT. This gives the protein CAIRGPSGNTIYF.

This clone was seen a handful of times. A read error may produce the germline difference seen at one junction end. The chain recombines TRBV7-9 with TRBJ2-1, with 8 bases fitting TRBD2. Germline V gives CDR1 SEHNR, CDR2 FQNEAQ (reference sequence). The CDR3 runs 15 residues. CDR3 nucleotide sequence: TGTTCCAGCAGCTTATACGTAGCGGGAAATGTAGAGCAGTTCTTC. It is translated as CSSSLYVAGNVEQFF. The variable domain in full, with the rest retrieved from reference TRBV7-9 and TRBJ2-1, is DTGVSQNPRHKITKRGQNVTFRCDPISEHNRLYWYRQTLGQGPEFLTYFQNEAQLEKSRLLSDRFSAERPKGSFSTLEIQRTEQGDSAMYLCSSSLYVAGNVEQFFGPGTRLTVL.

The chain couples TRBV7-9 to TRBJ1-2; 8 nucleotides align to TRBD1. Looked up from germline, CDR1 is SEHNR and CDR2 is FQNEAQ (reference sequence). Trimming cost V 2 bases and J 6 bases; bases outside gene matches: 11. CDR3 length equals 16 residues. The CDR3 bases are TGTGCCAGCAGCTTAATTTGGGACAGGCAAGGGGATGGCTACACCTTC. Translating it yields CASSLIWDRQGDGYTF.

The V call is TRBV5-8, the J call TRBJ2-7, with 9 bases fitting TRBD1. The CDR3 has 13 amino acids. The V gene end was trimmed by 7 bases and the J gene end by 6 bases; junction bases not matched to a gene: 8. Germline CDR1 reads SGHTS; CDR2 reads YDEGEE. The CDR3 loop reads CASRRTGVAEQYV. As DNA, the CDR3 is TGTGCCAGCCGACGGACAGGGGTCGCCGAGCAGTACGTC.

This sequence joins TRBV19 and TRBJ2-2, with 8 positions matching TRBD2. With V trimmed by 4 bases and J by 2 bases, 6 bases remained unmatched. From germline, CDR1 is LNHDA and CDR2 SQIVND (reference sequence). The CDR3 consists of 16 residues. This chain's CDR3 is CASSKMAGGNTGELFF. The CDR3 region has the DNA TGTGCCAGTAGTAAAATGGCGGGGGGAAACACCGGGGAGCTGTTTTTT.

The gene calls are TRBV7-9 and TRBJ1-6, with D possibly matching TRBD1 (5 bases). Trimming cost V 4 bases and J 10 bases, with 14 bases left between them. Looked up from germline, CDR1 is SEHNR and CDR2 is FQNEAQ (reference sequence). The CDR3 covers 14 residues. Here the CDR3 reads CASSSGGQDSPLHF. CDR3 coding DNA: TGTGCCAGCAGCTCGGGGGGTCAGGACTCACCCCTCCACTTT. The full variable domain, with the rest looked up from reference TRBV7-9 and TRBJ1-6, is DTGVSQNPRHKITKRGQNVTFRCDPISEHNRLYWYRQTLGQGPEFLTYFQNEAQLEKSRLLSDRFSAERPKGSFSTLEIQRTEQGDSAMYLCASSSGGQDSPLHFGNGTRLTVT.

The gene calls are TRBV29-1 and TRBJ2-7; D is undetermined. In germline, CDR1 is SQVTM, CDR2 ANQGSEA. The CDR3 contains 12 residues. Deletions cut 1 base from V and 3 bases from J, with 7 bases between. CDR3 nucleotides: TGCAGCGTTGAAGGTAGTGGCTACGAGCAGTACTTC. This translates into CSVEGSGYEQYF.

The V gene is TRBV27, the J gene TRBJ1-6; TRBD1 aligns across 7 bases. The CDR3 spans 16 residues. Unmatched junction bases numbered 8, after V lost 6 bases and J lost 3 bases. Germline CDR1 is MNHEY and CDR2 is SMNVEV (reference sequence). DNA for the CDR3: TGTGCCAGCAGGCGGACAGGCGTTTACTATAATTCACCCCTCCACTTT. It is translated as CASRRTGVYYNSPLHF.